This is a list of T cell receptor beta chains from one sample in a study of regulatory T cells in long-lasting Graves disease. Each CDR3 protein gets one entry after TCRdb re-called the multiplex PCR reads with MiXCR. The table records hundreds of thousands of distinct CDR3 sequences, roughly 15% of them present only once. These data were likewise used in another study, on T cells in Graves' hyperthyroidism and ophthalmopathy.

The specimen was peripheral blood mononuclear cells (PBMCs), collected at new diagnosis, from a patient treated with antithyroid drugs. These receptors all stem from a woman aged 40 to 65 with Graves disease. Both conserved end residues are part of each CDR3. D genes are given only for firm matches. Clone size, where shown, is once, few, many, or a class for clones that have expanded.

size	length	J	D	V	DNA	CDR3
NA	15	TRBJ2-7	TRBD1	TRBV19	TGTGCCAGTAGTATGACGGGGACAGGGACCTACGAGCAGTACTTC	CASSMTGTGTYEQYF
NA	17	TRBJ2-7	TRBD1	TRBV5-4	TGTGCCAGCAGCTCGGTCCGGGACAGCAAAGGGTTCTACGAGCAGTACTTC	CASSSVRDSKGFYEQYF
many	16	TRBJ1-4	NA	TRBV6-1	TGTGCCAGCAGTGAAATAATGGCGGGGTCGGATGAAAAACTGTTTTTT	CASSEIMAGSDEKLFF
NA	15	TRBJ1-1	NA	TRBV7-7	TGTGCTAGCAGCCCTATAAACAACCAGAACACTGAAGCTTTCTTT	CASSPINNQNTEAFF
NA	12	TRBJ1-2	NA	TRBV2	TGTGCCAGCCGACTGCGGAACTATGGCTACACCTTC	CASRLRNYGYTF
many	16	TRBJ2-3	NA	TRBV18	TGTGCCAGCTCACCAATCAAGGTCCTTAACACAGATACGCAGTATTTT	CASSPIKVLNTDTQYF
many	13	TRBJ1-1	NA	TRBV15	TGTGCCACCAGCAGAGTGGAGAACACTGAAGCTTTCTTT	CATSRVENTEAFF
many	15	TRBJ2-7	NA	TRBV29-1	TGCAGCGTTGAAGATCCAGGGTCGAGCTCCTACGAGCAGTACTTC	CSVEDPGSSSYEQYF
NA	15	TRBJ1-1	NA	TRBV18	TGTGCCAGCTCACCACTTCCAACAGGGTTTGATGAAGCTTTCTTT	CASSPLPTGFDEAFF
NA	14	TRBJ2-5	TRBD1	TRBV7-9	TGTGCCAACACCATAACAGGGGTGAGAGAGACCCAGTACTTC	CANTITGVRETQYF
NA	13	TRBJ1-2	NA	TRBV19	TGTGCCAGTAGTCCCCCCGGGGAGTACGGCTACACCTTC	CASSPPGEYGYTF
many	13	TRBJ1-1	NA	TRBV6-9	TGTGCCAGCAGTTCCGGACAAACTACTGAAGCTTTCTTT	CASSSGQTTEAFF
many	15	TRBJ2-1	TRBD2	TRBV7-3	TGTGCCAGCAGCTTAAGCGGGGGGGAATACAATGAGCAGTTCTTC	CASSLSGGEYNEQFF
many	16	TRBJ2-5	NA	TRBV20-1	TGCAGTGCTAGGGCTCCGGGACGGGGTTTTTCAGAGACCCAGTACTTC	CSARAPGRGFSETQYF
NA	15	TRBJ1-4	NA	TRBV5-1	TGCGCCAGCAGCGCGTACGGAACAACTAATGAAAAACTGTTTTTT	CASSAYGTTNEKLFF
many	18	TRBJ2-1	TRBD1	TRBV11-3	TGTGCCAGCAGCATACAGGGGCCAGCGTTCGGTGTCGGCAATGAGCAGTTCTTC	CASSIQGPAFGVGNEQFF
NA	16	TRBJ2-3	NA	TRBV5-5	TGTGCCAGCAGCCCCCTTAGGGGGGCGAGCACAGATACGCAGTATTTT	CASSPLRGASTDTQYF
many	12	TRBJ2-7	NA	TRBV30	TGTGCCCTTGAGTGGGGAGAGGACGAGCAGTACTTC	CALEWGEDEQYF
many	13	TRBJ2-7	TRBD1	TRBV19	TGTGCCAGCAGCACCCGACAGGGCTACGAGCAGTACTTC	CASSTRQGYEQYF
NA	13	TRBJ1-1	NA	TRBV20-1	TGCAGTGCTAGAGATGGGACGCCCCAGGAAGCTTTCTTT	CSARDGTPQEAFF
NA	15	TRBJ2-6	TRBD1	TRBV5-1	TGCGCCACCAAACAGGGGAGCTCTGGGGCCAACGTCCTGACTTTC	CATKQGSSGANVLTF
few	16	TRBJ2-1	TRBD2	TRBV12-3/TRBV12-4	TGTGCCAGCCGACGCCCGGGGGGGGAGGTAAAGGATGAGCAGTTCTTC	CASRRPGGEVKDEQFF
few	14	TRBJ2-7	TRBD2	TRBV6-1	TGTGCCAGCAGCGGACTAGCCATCACCTACGAGCAGTACTTC	CASSGLAITYEQYF
NA	17	TRBJ2-7	TRBD2	TRBV11-2	TGTGCCAGCAGCTCAGGCGTCGGGGGGACCCTCTCTACCGAGCAGTACTTC	CASSSGVGGTLSTEQYF
NA	18	TRBJ2-4	NA	TRBV5-1	TGCGCCAGCAGCTTCTTCCCTGATATAGGCCTAGCCAAAAACATTCAGTACTTC	CASSFFPDIGLAKNIQYF
NA	14	TRBJ2-7	NA	TRBV7-9	TGTGCCAGCTCCAGCTACGACAGGACCTACGAGCAGTACTTC	CASSSYDRTYEQYF
many	13	TRBJ1-5	NA	TRBV12-3/TRBV12-4	TGTGCCAGCAGTCAACTTCAGGGACAGCCCCAGCATTTT	CASSQLQGQPQHF
NA	14	TRBJ1-3	NA	TRBV10-3	TGTGCCATCAGTGTGGGGGGCTACGGAAACACCATATATTTT	CAISVGGYGNTIYF
NA	14	TRBJ2-1	TRBD2	TRBV14	TGTGCCAGCAGCACACTAACTAGCGGGGTACGACAGTTCTTC	CASSTLTSGVRQFF
NA	17	TRBJ2-5	TRBD2	TRBV20-1	TGCAGTGCTCCCCCAGGACTAGCGGCGAGGGGATGGGAGACCCAGTACTTC	CSAPPGLAARGWETQYF
NA	17	TRBJ2-3	TRBD2	TRBV11-3	TGTGCCAGCAGCCCTGGACTAGCGGGGGGAACGGGGGATACGCAGTATTTT	CASSPGLAGGTGDTQYF
few	14	TRBJ1-3	NA	TRBV9	TGTGCCAGCAGCGATGAGGGCTCTGGAAACACCATATATTTT	CASSDEGSGNTIYF
few	12	TRBJ2-1	TRBD1	TRBV30	TGTGCCTGGAGTGTCTCAGGGGGTGAGCAGTTCTTC	CAWSVSGGEQFF
many	18	TRBJ1-1	TRBD1	TRBV7-9	TGTGCCAGCAGCTTAGCCTACGACAGGGCCAGGCTGAACACTGAAGCTTTCTTT	CASSLAYDRARLNTEAFF
many	13	TRBJ2-7	NA	TRBV5-1	TGCGCCAGCAGTCCTTCCGGCCTTGGCGAGCAGTACTTC	CASSPSGLGEQYF
few	15	TRBJ2-2	NA	TRBV27	TGTGCCAGCAGTTTATTCTCGTGGACAACCGGGGAGCTGTTTTTT	CASSLFSWTTGELFF
NA	15	TRBJ1-1	NA	TRBV7-9	TGTGCCAGCAGCTTAGCGCTCGACAGAGACACTGAAGCTTTCTTT	CASSLALDRDTEAFF
NA	14	TRBJ2-2	NA	TRBV10-1	TGCGCCAGCAGTGAGTCAAAAGTTACCGGGGAGCTGTTTTTT	CASSESKVTGELFF
many	11	TRBJ2-1	NA	TRBV2	TGTGCCAGCAGCCCTAGTTTTGAGCAGTTCTTC	CASSPSFEQFF
NA	14	TRBJ1-2	NA	TRBV2	TGTGCCAGCAACCGACTTGACAGTCACTATGGCTACACCTTC	CASNRLDSHYGYTF
NA	13	TRBJ1-2	TRBD1	TRBV29-1	TGCAGCGCAGACAGGGACCGGAACTATGGCTACACCTTC	CSADRDRNYGYTF
few	12	TRBJ2-1	TRBD2	TRBV29-1	TGCAGCGTCTTCCGGGAGGGCGGTGAGCAGTTCTTC	CSVFREGGEQFF
many	14	TRBJ2-3	NA	TRBV13	TGTGCCAGCAGCCCACAGGCCCGAGGAGATACGCAGTATTTT	CASSPQARGDTQYF
NA	16	TRBJ2-3	NA	TRBV5-1	TGCGCCAGCAGCTCGGGGACGGACGCCCGCACAGGTACGCAGTATTTT	CASSSGTDARTGTQYF
many	16	TRBJ2-7	NA	TRBV28	TGTGCCAGCAGTTTATCCCAGGGGCAATTGGGCTACGAGCAGTACTTC	CASSLSQGQLGYEQYF
few	17	TRBJ2-1	TRBD2	TRBV18	TGTGCCAGCTCACCACTCGCAGGACTAGCGGGGGAAAATGAGCAGTTCTTC	CASSPLAGLAGENEQFF
NA	14	TRBJ1-5	TRBD1	TRBV18	TGTGCCAGCTCACACGACAGGGTGCGACAGCCCCAGCATTTT	CASSHDRVRQPQHF